This TCR beta chain was sequenced for a study of shared clonotypes between healthy human individuals (dated by TCRdb to 2018 to 2021). With respect to the entire study: The cohort included three men and a couple of women between 18 and 49 years of age. Between about 0.9 and 9 billion PBMCs per donor were obtained by leukapheresis. To increase sequencing depth and limit assay-specific biases, different laboratories used diverse techniques to prepare libraries and sequence TCR repertoires. To estimate repertoire size and how much clonotype sharing occurs between individuals, the study deeply sequenced the blood TCR repertoires of five healthy adults. For each donor, three plates each were used for CD4 naive and CD4 memory, two plates were used for CD8 naive, and one plate was used for CD8 memory. The research as a whole found: Based on pairwise subsampling, the degree of clonotype sharing among donors was expected to be affected by sequencing depth. Naive subsets generally had larger estimated clonotype richness than memory subsets. Sampling was restricted to blood, and TCR repertoires in tissue are likely to differ from TCR repertoires in blood. Clonotypes shared by all four sorted-subset donors showed higher generation probabilities than non-shared clonotypes. The genetic and exposure-history diversity represented was limited by the small number of donors. Approximately 5% of naive CD4, around 4% of naive CD8, approximately 2% of memory CD4, and more than 0.35% of memory CD8 clonotypes were shared across a few donors. Rarefaction of sorted-subset datasets indicated incomplete sequencing despite the large sequencing depth.

The donors were healthy, HIV-negative adults with no recently reported acute infections or vaccinations. Only Caucasian adults living in Nashville, Tennessee, USA were represented among the donors. Magnetic negative selection was used to enrich CD4+ T cells, after which naive cells were positively selected on CD45RA and the negative fraction became the memory subset. After blood collection by leukapheresis, PBMCs were isolated using Ficoll-Histopaque density gradient centrifugation and then cryopreserved in the vapor phase of liquid nitrogen. Analytical flow cytometry was used to check the purity and quantity of each magnetically sorted T cell population. Genomic DNA was isolated from each sorted fraction and quantified by UV absorbance on a Nanodrop 2000c. Using the deep immunoSEQ assay, multiplex PCR amplified TCR CDR3 regions from genomic DNA. For each cell subset, the extracted genomic DNA was distributed evenly across all wells of several immunoSEQ 96-well plates, and each plate served as one replicate. For sorted subsets, each replicate PCR was loaded with 150 to 250 ng genomic DNA, equivalent to approximately 27,000 T cell genomes. Purified libraries were quantified with a Qubit 3.0 fluorometer, sized on a Bioanalyzer 2100, and re-quantified with the KAPA Library Quantification kit. Every immunoSEQ 96-well plate was sequenced on a dedicated single-read 150-cycle Illumina NextSeq 550 flow cell. As for the authors' bioinformatics: The immunoSEQ output contained only junctional sequences without quality scores, so filtering could not match that applied to full-length reads. To assign V/J genes and CDR3, sequences were annotated using PyIR, a Python wrapper for IgBLAST v1.9, with IMGT germline references. Reads were filtered out if the reads had weak V/J assignments (E-value above 1e-6), no CDR3, stop codons, out-of-frame junctions, or ambiguous translated residues. A V3J clonotype was defined by an identical inferred V gene, J gene, and CDR3 amino acid sequence. The percentage overlap between two repertoires was calculated by dividing the number of shared unique clonotypes by the size of the smaller repertoire. RTK rarefaction, the Chao1 estimator, and Recon v2.1 estimates of unobserved clonotypes were used to assess repertoire richness. For all TCRbeta clonotypes obtained by the gDNA method from a few donors, generation probabilities were computed with OLGA. What TCRdb holds here is the immuneACCESS table cut down to in-frame rearrangements. Part of the clones is not present; checked against another copy, under half of the missing clones reflect an unresolved V gene, and the others are unexplained. V, J and clone size are those of that table, while D and trimming were read from the DNA. The sample yields approximately 2,000,000 clones; roughly 90% were counted once. The top ten constitute around 0.38% of the sample.

Of note for this clone: Its binding antigen is unknown. Base-call qualities are not available, and no considerably larger clone is one nucleotide away.

The material sequenced was naive CD4+ T cells from PBMCs. Sample cell subset or site, as interpreted from the label and publication: CD45RA+ positively selected. The clonotype comes from a man between 18 and 35 years old in good health. Some clones in this sample may be carry-over from other donors' samples.

The nucleotides read TGTGCCAGCAGTTACCAGGGACAGGGAAGGTCACCCCTCCACTTT. Its protein product is CASSYQGQGRSPLHF. The sequence joins TRBV6-5 to TRBJ1-6, with 9 middle bases fitting TRBD1. Via the germline V gene, CDR1 is MNHEY and CDR2 SVGAGI. Trimming accounts for 2 bases at V and 10 bases at J, while the number of junction bases matched to no gene is 6. The CDR3 goes from the cysteine to the phenylalanine over 15 residues. Solely the CDR3 DNA is kept, with 45 bases framed from the first base.